This T cell receptor beta chain originates from a study of CD8+CD57+ T cells in acquired aplastic anemia. In patients chosen for sequencing, flow cytometry had shown CD8+CD57+ cell expansion. All participating patients were living with severe acquired aplastic anemia. At the time of blood sampling, patients had not yet received any therapy. To note about this clonotype: Its matching antigen is unknown. A read error may produce the germline difference seen at one junction end.

Study-level points and caveats: Patients and controls shared nearly 30 CD8+ CDR3 sequences, which appeared highly expressed in patients and within their immunodominant clones. The CD8+ Simpson's diversity of patients and controls was not significantly different.

The use of genomic DNA as template underpinned the TCR beta VDJ and CDR3 profiling. TCRdb reanalysed the reads using MiXCR and keeps one entry per CDR3 protein. This table holds 150,000 to 200,000 distinct CDR3 sequences, roughly 50% found once. The CDR3 runs 14 residues. Germline V gene sequence: CDR1 LNHDA, CDR2 SQIVND (reference sequence). The sample was sorted CD4+, CD8+, or CD8+CD57+ T cells (not recorded which) from PBMCs. This sequence originates from a human donor with aplastic anemia. The chain combines TRBV19 with TRBJ1-4, with 10 positions matching TRBD1. In nucleotides, the CDR3 is TGTGCCAGTAGCGGAGGGACAGGGGATGAAAAGCTGTTTTTT. Its protein is CASSGGTGDEKLFF.